This T cell receptor (beta chain) was documented in a study of blood T cell repertoires in COVID-19. CDR1 is MDHEN, CDR2 SYDVKM, per germline. The CDR3 runs 14 residues. Trimming took 4 bases from V and 0 from J, leaving 9 bases between them. Profiling relied on immunoSEQ multiplex PCR, and the TCRdb table lists in-frame clones only, not all of them. The table records 250,000 to 350,000 clones, approximately 87% of them present only once. The receptor was derived from a woman in her 30s who had recovered from COVID-19. The chain couples TRBV28 to TRBJ1-1; D ambiguous. The sample consisted of PBMCs or T cells enriched from blood (not recorded which). For the CDR3, the DNA is TGTGCCAGCAGTTCAAATGGAGTGAACACTGAAGCTTTCTTT. It encodes CASSSNGVNTEAFF. Full variable domain (missing parts from reference TRBV28 and TRBJ1-1): DVKVTQSSRYLVKRTGEKVFLECVQDMDHENMFWYRQDPGLGLRLIYFSYDVKMKEKGDIPEGYSVSREKKERFSLILESASTNQTSMYLCASSSNGVNTEAFFGQGTRLTVV.